This TCR beta chain was sequenced during a study of human T cells and chemical hapten exposure. Time point given: patch test 1, 2 weeks after DPC sensitization. Regarding treatment: therapeutic diphenylcyclopropenone sensitization with weekly scalp DPC. As the library was built, unique molecular identifiers were attached to individual cDNA molecules. TCRdb fed the RACE reads into MiXCR, producing one record per CDR3 protein. The sample lists around 110,000 distinct CDR3 sequences; over 10% were seen once. Germline V gene sequence: CDR1 SGHRS, CDR2 YFSETQ. Losses at the gene ends were 4 bases for V and 2 bases for J; bases not matched to a gene: 9. The CDR3 contains 16 residues.

The starting material was whole blood, obtained in connection with sensitization to the hapten diphenylcyclopropenone (DPC). The V gene is TRBV5-1, the J gene TRBJ2-3; TRBD1 aligns across 8 bases. The source of this sequence is a woman aged 45-65 years with alopecia areata. Some clones in this sample may be carry-over from other donors' samples. The CDR3 here is CASSRVGTGPTDTQYF. The CDR3, as DNA: TGCGCCAGCAGCCGCGTGGGGACAGGACCCACAGATACGCAGTATTTT. Variable domain in full (rest from reference TRBV5-1 and TRBJ2-3): KAGVTQTPRYLIKTRGQQVTLSCSPISGHRSVSWYQQTPGQGLQFLFEYFSETQRNKGNFPGRFSGRQFSNSRSEMNVSTLELGDSALYLCASSRVGTGPTDTQYFGPGTRLTVL.